What follows describes a single T cell receptor beta chain. The germline V gene encodes CDR1 MGHRA and CDR2 YSYEKL. V lost 1 base, J lost 6 bases, and 3 bases lay in between. The CDR3 runs 11 residues. The repertoire was sequenced with immunoSEQ multiplex PCR; TCRdb's copy has only in-frame clones and lacks some. The repertoire includes 20,000 to 25,000 clones, just under 80% of them detected once, and under 45% sits in the top ten. These data belong to a study of T cell clones after liver transplantation. The sequences come from CD8+ T cells from blood, collected approximately 54 months after liver transplant. This chain connects TRBV4-1 to TRBJ1-1; unclear D gene. The source is a human patient who received a liver transplant. Some T cells may be graft donor cells. This CDR3 is CASSQGAEAFF. The CDR3 DNA is TGCGCCAGCAGCCAAGGTGCTGAAGCTTTCTTT.